Included here is one T cell receptor (beta chain) sequence, with context. In the same sample, other DNA sequences code for this CDR3. This record belongs to a study of Ad26.COV2.S vaccination and SARS-CoV-2 variants. The CDR3 is 14 amino acids. The V end lost 7 bases, the J end lost 3 bases, and 12 bases lay between the germline ends. In germline, CDR1 is LNHDA, CDR2 SQIVND (reference sequence). Regarding treatment: roughly 19 received Ad26.COV2.S at low or high dose, single or two shots; 5 received placebo; per-sample allocation not given. The study sampled participants on day 63 after the first vaccine or placebo injection. Clones were read by immunoSEQ multiplex PCR, and TCRdb kept only the in-frame ones, dropping some. Of about 680,000 clones listed, around 90% are singletons.

Sample: peripheral blood, taken in a trial of Ad26.COV2.S vaccine versus placebo. The rearrangement uses TRBV19 and TRBJ2-2; D unclear. This sequence was found in a person aged 18-60 years who received the Ad26.COV2.S COVID-19 vaccine or a placebo. As DNA, the CDR3 is TGTGCCAGTACCCTCCGACGGGACACCGGGGAGCTGTTTTTT. Protein: CASTLRRDTGELFF.